The 7 T cell receptor beta chains below all came from one sample that was sequenced in a study of T cell repertoires in aging, cancer and after chemotherapy. TCR beta rearrangements were amplified from peripheral blood genomic DNA. TRB rearrangements spanning V, D and J were amplified using mixed TRB-A/B primers. TCRdb passed the multiplex PCR reads through MiXCR, listing each CDR3 protein once. Altogether 7,300 or so distinct CDR3 sequences are present, 35% to 50% being singletons, with the ten largest covering about 16%. Sample: blood. The receptors were gathered from a human donor in good health.

The chain couples TRBV11-3 to TRBJ2-1, with D unclear. V lost 1 base and J 6 bases, leaving 10 bases between the germline ends. CDR1 SGHNT and CDR2 YENEEA come from the germline V gene. There are 14 residues in the CDR3. CDR3 residues: CASSLGGFSNEQFF. The CDR3 nucleotides are TGTGCCAGCAGCTTAGGGGGATTTTCCAATGAGCAGTTCTTC.

This clonotype has just a few counts. The rearrangement joins TRBV19 to TRBJ2-2, with D hard to call. This CDR3 contains 14 residues. The V and J ends lost 5 bases and 5 bases respectively, with 12 bases between them. Germline lookup yields CDR1 LNHDA and CDR2 SQIVND (reference sequence). The CDR3 region has the DNA TGTGCCAGTAGTCACCCCGGTCGGACCGGGGAGCTGTTTTTT. It encodes CASSHPGRTGELFF.

The chain has TRBV5-6 and TRBJ2-7, with D possibly TRBD2 on 6 matching bases. The germline V and J ends were trimmed by 2 bases and 3 bases, with 12 bases remaining between them. Germline CDR1 and CDR2: SGHDT and YYEEEE. CDR3 size: 14 residues. The CDR3 coding sequence is TGTGCCAGCAGCTTAGGCAGGACTATCTACGAGCAGTACTTC. Protein: CASSLGRTIYEQYF.

J is TRBJ2-1 and V is TRBV12-3 or TRBV12-4; TRBD2 matches at 9 bases. This CDR3 is built from 18 residues. V trimming: 3 bases; J trimming: 3 bases; junction bases outside the gene matches: 12. CDR3 region: CASSFGGRGGHIYNEQFF. The CDR3 nucleotides read TGTGCCAGCAGTTTTGGTGGGCGGGGGGGCCACATCTACAATGAGCAGTTCTTC.

This clonotype was observed a few times. The chain combines TRBV12-3 or TRBV12-4 with TRBJ1-2; D gene uncertain. Trimming took off 4 bases at V and 0 bases at J, with 6 bases between the two ends. This CDR3 has 13 amino acids. CDR3 sequence reads: CASSSSANYGYTF. In DNA, the CDR3 is TGTGCCAGCAGTTCATCAGCTAACTATGGCTACACCTTC.

On this clonotype itself: One junction end disagrees with the germline gene, perhaps due to a read error. The CDR3 loop is CSSSEQETQYF. The DNA for the CDR3 is TGTTCCAGCAGCGAACAAGAGACCCAGTACTTC. This chain joins TRBV6-2 or TRBV6-3 and TRBJ2-5; no definite D call. Per the germline V gene, CDR1 is MNHEY and CDR2 is SVGEGT. The CDR3 consists of 11 residues.

The chain couples TRBV12-3 or TRBV12-4 to TRBJ1-2; D gene uncertain. V was trimmed by 8 bases and J by 0 bases, leaving 10 bases between them. The CDR3 consists of 13 residues. The CDR3 protein is CASVDTTNYGYTF. The DNA of the CDR3 is TGTGCCAGCGTAGACACTACTAACTATGGCTACACCTTC.